Listed below are T cell receptor beta chains from one sample, sequenced in a study of blood T cell repertoires in COVID-19. Generated by immunoSEQ multiplex PCR, the TCRdb table keeps only in-frame clones and is missing some. The sample has about 200,000 clones, 85% to 90% seen once. Sample: peripheral blood. Receptor source: a man aged 18 to 30 with active or convalescent COVID-19. Each CDR3 is given without its conserved first and last residue.

j_call v_call cdr3_aa
TRBJ2-7 TRBV28 ASSSPPGTATYEQY
TRBJ1-2 TRBV27 ASSYNRVDYT
TRBJ2-3 TRBV4-3 ASSQDREFTDTQY
TRBJ2-7 TRBV6-2/TRBV6-3 ASSYRTSGILEQY
TRBJ2-1 TRBV4-3 ASSDGRAGTNEQF
TRBJ1-1 TRBV6-5 ASAGQGATEAF
TRBJ2-3 TRBV18 ASSPTGLAGADTQY
TRBJ2-5 TRBV11-2 ASSDRDRLQETQY
TRBJ2-1 TRBV3-1/TRBV3-2 ASSLPGQGDNEQF
TRBJ2-5 TRBV29-1 SVETGQKETQY
TRBJ1-2 TRBV5-1 ASSPDRGNYGYT
TRBJ1-2 TRBV12-3/TRBV12-4 ASSPSGGYGYT
TRBJ1-5 TRBV2 ASSERSGVNQPQH
TRBJ1-1 TRBV30 AWSISAGTEAF
TRBJ1-6 TRBV6-2/TRBV6-3 ASSYQGFVSPLH
TRBJ2-7 TRBV5-8 ASSAGGGYEQY
TRBJ1-2 TRBV9 ASGGVAYGYT
TRBJ2-7 TRBV19 ASSIVSGAEQY
TRBJ1-1 TRBV19 ATRSGLTEAF
TRBJ1-2 TRBV7-9 ASSLTPGDPLLGYT
TRBJ1-1 TRBV4-1 ASTRGGGMNTEAF
TRBJ2-1 TRBV2 ASKRGGSEQF
TRBJ1-5 TRBV6-1 ASSEATGYSNQPQH
TRBJ2-7 TRBV5-4 ASSLRLAEGEQY
TRBJ1-1 TRBV10-3 AIRDRTGDTEAF
TRBJ1-2 TRBV5-4 ASSPGGGAPNFGYT
TRBJ1-1 TRBV5-6 ASSARRDTEAF
TRBJ2-7 TRBV3-1/TRBV3-2 ASSQVLFGYEQY
TRBJ1-6 TRBV30 AWRSKQGYNSPLH
TRBJ2-1 TRBV29-1 SVGIAGRYNEQF
TRBJ1-1 TRBV13 ASSLGQGRTEAF
TRBJ1-4 TRBV5-1 ASSFSANEKLF
TRBJ1-5 TRBV29-1 SVGQGWGQPQH
TRBJ1-2 TRBV2 ASSSGGFSYGYT
TRBJ2-3 TRBV5-1 ASSFGLEVDTQY
TRBJ2-3 TRBV29-1 SVDPRRGSIGDTQY
TRBJ2-7 TRBV29-1 SVEDQTREAYEQY
TRBJ2-1 TRBV19 ARSRTYNEQF
TRBJ2-5 TRBV4-1 ASSGGAETQY
TRBJ1-1 TRBV5-1 ASSLGVLMNTEAF
TRBJ2-1 TRBV4-3 ASSQGQGSYNEQF
TRBJ1-2 TRBV6-2/TRBV6-3 ASSYRGQGTSGYT
TRBJ2-1 TRBV10-3 AIRGESYNEQF
TRBJ1-1 TRBV19 ASSLTRTEAF
TRBJ2-1 TRBV19 ASSIRTGANEQF
TRBJ2-7 TRBV6-2/TRBV6-3 ASSTLRSTGFAYEQY
TRBJ1-1 TRBV30 ASTSWQGNTEAF
TRBJ2-2 TRBV19 ASSILGGYNTGELF
TRBJ1-1 TRBV5-5 ASSQLSTGNTEAF
TRBJ2-1 TRBV12-5 ASGLREEHNEQF
TRBJ2-7 TRBV4-3 ASSQDRDISYEQY